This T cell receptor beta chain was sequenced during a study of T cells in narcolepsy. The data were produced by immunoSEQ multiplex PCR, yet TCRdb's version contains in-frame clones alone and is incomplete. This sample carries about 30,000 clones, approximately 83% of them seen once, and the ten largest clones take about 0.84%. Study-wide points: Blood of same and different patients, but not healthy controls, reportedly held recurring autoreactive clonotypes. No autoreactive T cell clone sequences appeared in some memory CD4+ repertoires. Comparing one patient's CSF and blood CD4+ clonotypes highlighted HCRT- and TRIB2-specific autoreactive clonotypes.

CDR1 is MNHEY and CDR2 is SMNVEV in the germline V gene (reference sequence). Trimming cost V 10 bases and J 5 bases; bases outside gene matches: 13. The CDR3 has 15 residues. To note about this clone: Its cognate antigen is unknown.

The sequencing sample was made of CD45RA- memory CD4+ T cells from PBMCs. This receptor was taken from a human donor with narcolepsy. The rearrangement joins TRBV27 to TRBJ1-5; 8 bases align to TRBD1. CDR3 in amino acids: CATQHSTGADQPQHF. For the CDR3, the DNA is TGTGCCACCCAACACTCGACAGGGGCTGATCAGCCCCAGCATTTT.